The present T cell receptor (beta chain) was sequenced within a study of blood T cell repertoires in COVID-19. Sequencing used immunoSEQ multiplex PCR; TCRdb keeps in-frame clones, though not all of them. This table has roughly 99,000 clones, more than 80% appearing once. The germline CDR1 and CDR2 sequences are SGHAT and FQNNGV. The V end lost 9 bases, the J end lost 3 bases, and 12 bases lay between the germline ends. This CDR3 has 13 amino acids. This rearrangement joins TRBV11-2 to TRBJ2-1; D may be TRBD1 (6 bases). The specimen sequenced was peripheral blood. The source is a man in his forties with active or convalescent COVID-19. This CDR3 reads CASRDTSYNEQFF. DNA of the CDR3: TGTGCCAGTCGGGACACCAGCTACAATGAGCAGTTCTTC.